This T cell receptor (beta chain) was identified during a study of beta chain features in type 1 diabetes. Study-level findings and limits: The analysis here could not establish whether HLA type shapes TCRB rearrangement. Possibly, sequencing cDNA over-represented cells that had high TCR expression levels.

Germline trimming cut 5 bases from V and 0 bases from J; bases unmatched to any gene: 1. Germline loops: CDR1 SGHTA, CDR2 FQGNSA. The CDR3 runs to 15 residues. On this clone itself: Its specificity is not known.

TCRB transcripts that were expressed got sequenced, as all of the isolated RNA had been reverse transcribed. Method: immunoSEQ multiplex PCR; TCRdb's copy keeps in-frame clones and lacks some. The repertoire includes about 360,000 clones, about 12% of them detected once, and 0.017% sits in the top ten. Heparinised blood was drawn once per donor, averaging roughly 120 mL. The sequencing sample was made of naive CD4+ T cells from blood. This receptor was identified in a man aged 18 to 30 in good health. V is TRBV7-2 and J is TRBJ2-1, with 10 bases that match TRBD2. The CDR3 is CASSPSGSSYNEQFF. CDR3 DNA sequence: TGTGCCAGCAGCCCTAGCGGGAGCTCCTACAATGAGCAGTTCTTC.